Listed below are T cell receptor beta chains from one sample, sequenced in a study of blood T cell repertoires in COVID-19. Produced via immunoSEQ multiplex PCR; TCRdb's table is partial and in-frame only. This sample has a few hundred thousand clones; approximately 87% occur once, and the top ten carry approximately 1.2%. The sequencing input was PBMCs or T cells enriched from blood (not recorded which). These receptors were taken from a man in his thirties or forties who had recovered from COVID-19. Each CDR3 is given with its conserved first and last residue. The D gene is left open where the match is weak. Only part of the rows carry a size: once, few, many, or a class if the clone is expanded.

abundance,j_gene,d_gene,v_gene,CDR3aa,CDR3nt
-,TRBJ2-2,-,TRBV12-3/TRBV12-4,CASSLYGELFF,TGTGCCAGCAGTTTGTATGGGGAGCTGTTTTTT
-,TRBJ2-7,TRBD2,TRBV12-5,CASGLGLAGASSYEQYF,TGTGCTAGTGGTTTGGGACTAGCGGGGGCGAGCTCCTACGAGCAGTACTTC
-,TRBJ1-1,TRBD1,TRBV24-1,CATSDQTGVPPAFF,TGTGCCACCAGTGATCAGACAGGGGTCCCTCCAGCTTTCTTT
once,TRBJ1-2,-,TRBV7-2,CASSLVLGGYAF,TGTGCCAGCAGCTTAGTGTTGGGGGGTTACGCCTTC
-,TRBJ1-5,-,TRBV6-2/TRBV6-3,CASSAHTGGGNQPQHF,TGTGCCAGCAGTGCCCACACAGGAGGGGGCAATCAGCCCCAGCATTTT
-,TRBJ2-7,-,TRBV12-3/TRBV12-4,CASSLEGNEQYF,TGTGCCAGCAGTTTGGAGGGAAACGAGCAGTACTTC
-,TRBJ2-3,TRBD2,TRBV6-1,CASSEAGGRNTQYF,TGTGCCAGCAGTGAAGCGGGGGGGAGGAATACGCAGTATTTT
once,TRBJ1-2,-,TRBV3-1/TRBV3-2,CASSQDGTAPYGYTF,TGTGCCAGCAGCCAAGACGGGACTGCTCCCTATGGCTACACCTTC
-,TRBJ1-5,-,TRBV7-2,CASSFWTDNQPQHF,TGTGCCAGCAGCTTTTGGACAGACAATCAGCCCCAGCATTTT
-,TRBJ1-5,TRBD1,TRBV2,CASRRDRGNAQPQHF,TGTGCCAGCAGAAGGGACAGGGGGAATGCTCAGCCCCAGCATTTT
-,TRBJ2-7,-,TRBV11-2,CASSIGSYEQYF,TGTGCCAGCAGCATTGGGAGCTACGAGCAGTACTTC